What follows are 5 T cell receptor beta chains derived from one specimen sequenced in a study of beta chain features in type 1 diabetes. The whole isolated RNA underwent reverse transcription, so sequencing captured expressed TCRB transcripts. Method: immunoSEQ multiplex PCR; TCRdb's copy keeps in-frame clones and lacks some. Of some 250,000 clones in the sample, about 25% were seen once. The specimen was central memory CD4+ T cells from blood. These receptors were collected from a man younger than 45 in good health.

The V call is TRBV2, the J call TRBJ2-3; no clear D gene. CDR3 length equals 12 residues. Germline CDR1 reads SNHLY; CDR2 reads FYNNEI. V lost 3 bases, J lost 8 bases, and 9 bases lay in between. In DNA, the CDR3 is TGTGCCAGCAGTGACCAAATGGGTACGCAGTATTTT. It is translated as CASSDQMGTQYF.

This clone was observed a few times. The chain uses TRBV18 and TRBJ2-7; 10 nucleotides align to TRBD1. With 3 bases clipped from V and 5 bases from J, the junction kept 4 bases outside the gene matches. Germline CDR1 is KGHSH and CDR2 is LQKENI. The CDR3 consists of 14 residues. DNA for the CDR3: TGTGCCAGCTCACCCAGGGACAGGGGACACGAGCAGTACTTC. Protein product: CASSPRDRGHEQYF.

This clone was found a few times. At one end, the junction sequence differs from germline, possibly due to a read error. The chain couples TRBV6-5 to TRBJ2-2, with TRBD2 as a possible D gene (6 bases). The CDR3 has 15 amino acids. Germline V gene sequence: CDR1 MNHEY, CDR2 SVGAGI. The CDR3 nucleotides read TGTGCCAGCAGTTACTCTGGGGGGAACCCCGGGGAGCTGTTTTTT. Residues: CASSYSGGNPGELFF.

This clone has just a few counts. The chain joins TRBV30 to TRBJ2-1; D tentatively fits TRBD1 or TRBD2 (6 bases each). Germline CDR1 is GTSNPN and CDR2 is SVGIG (reference sequence). The CDR3 spans 14 residues. Trimming removed 4 bases from V and 6 bases from J, with 16 bases in between. The CDR3 coding sequence is TGTGCCTGGACAGGGGACTCCCTAACCAATGAGCAGTTCTTC. It encodes CAWTGDSLTNEQFF.

The chain has TRBV11-2 and TRBJ2-1; 9 nucleotides line up with TRBD2. The CDR3 consists of 13 residues. V shed 3 bases, J shed 10 bases, and the junction held 4 bases outside the gene matches. Germline V gene lookup returns CDR1 SGHAT and CDR2 FQNNGV. This CDR3 is CASSLGLALEQFF. The CDR3 DNA is TGTGCCAGCAGCTTGGGACTAGCCCTAGAGCAGTTCTTC.